What follows is one TCR beta chain and its context. This CDR3 is 11 amino acids long. V was pared by 10 bases and J by 2 bases, with 9 bases between. Germline V gives CDR1 LNHDA, CDR2 SQIVND (reference sequence). The sample comes from a study of blood T cell repertoires in COVID-19. The overall study: Nucleic acid was either cDNA or gDNA, and it came from T cells, B-cell-depleted T cells, or PBMCs.

Original processing notes: From reference gene primer amplification, estimates of nucleated cell counts were derived. Measured with immunoSEQ multiplex PCR; TCRdb has only the in-frame clones, and not every one. That table supplies the V and J calls and clone size; D and trimming were determined from the DNA. The sample records approximately 180,000 clones, about 85% being singletons. Sequences were obtained from peripheral blood. The sequence came from a man aged 55 to 69 with active or convalescent COVID-19. The chain recombines TRBV19 with TRBJ2-7; D is unclear. The CDR3 DNA reads TGTGCCACACGGAGCGCCTACGAGCAGTACTTC. Translated, it gives CATRSAYEQYF.